The rows below give T cell receptor beta chains drawn from one sample of a study of blood T cell repertoires in COVID-19. This table comes from immunoSEQ multiplex PCR, and its TCRdb copy is limited to in-frame clones, with some not included. Of 95,000 or so clones in the sample, roughly 79% were seen once. The sequenced material came from peripheral blood. These receptors all come from a man older than 75 with COVID-19, enrolled during active disease. Each CDR3 is given without its conserved first and last residue.

V,J,CDR3
TRBV5-6,TRBJ1-2,ASSTPGQGGYT
TRBV18,TRBJ2-1,ASSTGTSGGREQF
TRBV30,TRBJ1-4,AWSTRTRDVGKLF
TRBV7-2,TRBJ1-2,ASSSQGRVGGYT
TRBV5-1,TRBJ2-7,ASSLFSGDEQY
TRBV10-1,TRBJ2-3,ASTVPGNSTDTQY
TRBV5-1,TRBJ1-1,ASSFMEGNTEAF
TRBV27,TRBJ1-6,ASSLLGGVFNSPLH
TRBV6-5,TRBJ1-2,ASSYTGQGPGYGYT
TRBV19,TRBJ1-1,ASSIGAVGTEAF
TRBV19,TRBJ1-2,ASSSPSQQGSGGYT
TRBV7-8,TRBJ2-6,ASSLYGARASGANVLT
TRBV11-2,TRBJ2-2,ASSFTSYTGELF
TRBV5-1,TRBJ1-4,ASSPSSTREKLF
TRBV10-3,TRBJ2-2,AITGGVLGVAGELF
TRBV5-4,TRBJ2-7,ATPRERLLEQY
TRBV5-4,TRBJ2-5,ASSPGLAGARGGETQY
TRBV19,TRBJ1-5,ASSSRDRGEGQPQH
TRBV6-2/TRBV6-3,TRBJ2-5,ASSYSSVETQY